Presented here are 21 T cell receptor beta chains from one specimen sequenced in a study of PD-1 blockade in classical Hodgkin lymphoma. Stated time point: cycle 4 day 1 (C4D1), after less than seven weeks of nivolumab. Exposure to brentuximab vedotin varied, and each patient had relapsed following autologous stem cell transplantation. Sequencing used immunoSEQ multiplex PCR; TCRdb keeps in-frame clones, though not all of them. This table has about 22,000 clones, about 73% appearing once. This material consisted of peripheral blood mononuclear cells (PBMCs), taken before the fourth cycle of nivolumab. The source of these receptors is a human donor with classical Hodgkin lymphoma.

This chain uses TRBV14 with TRBJ2-7; D is possibly TRBD1 (6 bases). Trimming took 2 bases from V and 2 from J, leaving 19 bases between them. The germline gives CDR1 SGHDN, CDR2 FVKESK. This CDR3 contains 17 residues. This chain's CDR3 is CASSQWPSRGFPYEQYF. The CDR3 DNA reads TGTGCCAGCAGCCAATGGCCCAGCAGGGGTTTTCCCTACGAGCAGTACTTC.

This clone was picked up a small number of times. V gene TRBV4-2 combines with J gene TRBJ1-5; possibly TRBD1 for D (6 bases). Germline V gives CDR1 LGHNA, CDR2 YNFKEQ. The CDR3 totals 13 residues. V was cut by 5 bases and J by 4 bases, with 9 bases left in between. In DNA, the CDR3 is TGTGCCAGCAGCAGGGGGACTAATCAGCCCCAGCATTTT. Translating gives CASSRGTNQPQHF.

This chain connects TRBV25-1 to TRBJ2-3, with 7 bases that match TRBD1. The CDR3 is 15 amino acids. J gave up 0 bases and V 3 bases, and 3 bases lay outside the gene matches. Germline CDR1 MGHDK, CDR2 SYGVNS. The CDR3 sequence is CASSDPRGSTDTQYF. The CDR3 DNA reads as TGTGCCAGCAGTGACCCCAGGGGGAGCACAGATACGCAGTATTTT.

J is TRBJ2-3 and V is TRBV5-1, with 13 nucleotides matching TRBD2. The CDR3 loop spans 18 amino acids. Germline trimming cut 1 base from V and 6 bases from J; bases unmatched to any gene: 11. Germline V CDR1 and CDR2: SGHRS, YFSETQ. DNA for the CDR3: TGCGCCAGCAGCTTGCCCTCGAGGACTAGCGGGAGTCGGGATACGCAGTATTTT. Protein sequence: CASSLPSRTSGSRDTQYF.

As concerns this clone: A much larger clone sits a single nucleotide away, making a read error possible. This CDR3 is also generated by other DNA sequences in the sample. The chain uses TRBV10-1 and TRBJ2-7, with D unclear. Germline V gives CDR1 WNHNN, CDR2 SYGVQD (reference sequence). With 0 bases removed from V and 4 bases from J, the gap between germline ends came to 1 base. CDR3 length equals 11 residues. This CDR3 is CASSESYEQYF. Written as DNA, the CDR3 is TGCGCCAGCAGTGAGTCGTACGAGCAGTACTTC.

This clone was seen only once. This chain joins TRBV2 and TRBJ2-1; D may be TRBD2 (6 bases). Germline values: CDR1 SNHLY, CDR2 FYNNEI. V dropped 4 bases and J dropped 4 bases, with 14 bases sitting between them. The CDR3 totals 15 residues. As DNA, the CDR3 is TGTGCCAGCAGTGGCCTCGGGAGAACTTACAATGAGCAGTTCTTC. Translating gives CASSGLGRTYNEQFF.

This clone is a singleton in its sample. The rearrangement links TRBV2 to TRBJ1-5; weak D call: TRBD1 (5 bases). The CDR3 sequence is 15 residues long. CDR1 is SNHLY, CDR2 FYNNEI, per germline. Trimming took 6 bases from V and 3 from J, leaving 15 bases between them. CDR3 amino acids: CASSGQGSVNQPQHF. The CDR3 nucleotides read TGTGCCAGCAGCGGTCAGGGCTCAGTCAATCAGCCCCAGCATTTT.

V is TRBV11-2 and J is TRBJ2-4; tentative D call: TRBD1 (5 bases). V was pared by 3 bases and J by 6 bases, with 12 bases between. CDR1 and CDR2 from the germline V gene are SGHAT and FQNNGV. This CDR3 has 14 residues. CDR3 nucleotides: TGTGCCAGCAGCTTGGCCACAGGAATAAACATTCAGTACTTC. This gives the protein CASSLATGINIQYF. Complete variable domain (other parts from reference TRBV11-2 and TRBJ2-4): EAGVAQSPRYKIIEKRQSVAFWCNPISGHATLYWYQQILGQGPKLLIQFQNNGVVDDSQLPKDRFSAERLKGVDSTLKIQPAKLEDSAVYLCASSLATGINIQYFGAGTRLSVL.

In its sample, this clone was seen once. The chain combines TRBV14 with TRBJ2-5, with D unresolved. The V and J ends lost 8 bases and 5 bases respectively, with 6 bases between them. The CDR3 has 10 amino acids. Germline V CDR1 and CDR2: SGHDN, FVKESK. The CDR3 region has the DNA TGTGCCAGCGTCTTGGAGACCCAGTACTTC. Its protein is CASVLETQYF. The variable domain in full, with the rest retrieved from reference TRBV14 and TRBJ2-5, is EAGVTQFPSHSVIEKGQTVTLRCDPISGHDNLYWYRRVMGKEIKFLLHFVKESKQDESGMPNNRFLAERTGGTYSTLKVQPAELEDSGVYFCASVLETQYFGPGTRLLVL.

This rearrangement joins TRBV5-5 to TRBJ1-1; D perhaps matches TRBD1 (5 bases). Germline-derived CDR1 and CDR2 are SGHKS and YYEKEE (reference sequence). With 1 base removed from V and 5 bases from J, the gap between germline ends came to 12 bases. The CDR3 is 14 amino acids. The CDR3 is CASSLRQGFTEAFF. CDR3 coding DNA: TGTGCCAGCAGCTTGAGGCAGGGTTTTACTGAAGCTTTCTTT.

This clone showed up just once. V and J are TRBV18 and TRBJ2-5; no firm D call. Trimming shortened V by 2 bases and J by 5 bases, and 6 bases separated the two germline ends. CDR1 and CDR2 (germline): KGHSH, LQKENI. This CDR3 has 12 amino acids. CDR3 coding DNA: TGTGCCAGCTCACCATTTCCGGAGACCCAGTACTTC. It translates to CASSPFPETQYF.

This chain links TRBV6-1 with TRBJ1-2; no firm D call. Trimming removed 7 bases from V and 3 bases from J, with 9 bases in between. This CDR3 region has 12 residues. Germline V CDR1 and CDR2: MNHNS, SASEGT. The CDR3, as DNA: TGTGCCAGCACCGAAAGTGACTATGGCTACACCTTC. Translated: CASTESDYGYTF.

The chain has TRBV6-5 and TRBJ1-1; D possibly corresponds to TRBD1 (6 bases). The V and J ends lost 6 bases and 4 bases respectively, with 15 bases between them. This CDR3 is 14 amino acids long. CDR1 MNHEY and CDR2 SVGAGI come from the germline V gene. CDR3 DNA sequence: TGTGCCAGCAGGAGGGACATTACAGCCACTGAAGCTTTCTTT. Protein sequence: CASRRDITATEAFF.

This clone occurred once. The chain couples TRBV5-1 to TRBJ2-6; 7 nucleotides align to TRBD1. The CDR3 has 16 amino acids. The V gene end was trimmed by 2 bases and the J gene end by 2 bases; junction bases not matched to a gene: 4. Germline CDR1 reads SGHRS; CDR2 reads YFSETQ. The CDR3 loop is CASSLTDRAGANVLTF. The CDR3 DNA reads TGCGCCAGCAGCTTAACAGACAGGGCTGGGGCCAACGTCCTGACTTTC.

The CDR3 region has the DNA TGCGCCAGCAGCCAAGAACCCGGATTCCCCCCAGATACGCAGTATTTT. It is translated as CASSQEPGFPPDTQYF. This sequence joins TRBV4-1 and TRBJ2-3, with D uncertain. The V end lost 0 bases, the J end lost 4 bases, and 14 bases lay between the germline ends. This CDR3 has 16 residues. Per the germline V gene, CDR1 is MGHRA and CDR2 is YSYEKL.

This clone was recorded only once. This chain connects TRBV11-2 to TRBJ2-7, with TRBD1 identical over 9 bases. The CDR3 runs to 16 residues. Per the germline V gene, CDR1 is SGHAT and CDR2 is FQNNGV. With 1 base clipped from V and 3 bases from J, the junction kept 7 bases outside the gene matches. The CDR3 is CASSLGGTGSLYEQYF. The CDR3 region has the DNA TGTGCCAGCAGCTTAGGTGGGACAGGGAGTCTCTACGAGCAGTACTTC.

V and J are TRBV2 and TRBJ1-1; a possible D gene is TRBD1 (5 bases). Germline V gene sequence: CDR1 SNHLY, CDR2 FYNNEI. V lost 7 bases, J lost 1 base, and 10 bases lay in between. The CDR3 has 13 residues. Here the CDR3 DNA reads TGTGCCAGCAACAGGAATGAGAACACTGAAGCTTTCTTT. This encodes CASNRNENTEAFF.

This rearrangement joins TRBV2 to TRBJ1-2; 7 positions match TRBD1. The CDR3 is 17 residues long. With 2 bases clipped from V and 1 base from J, the junction kept 10 bases outside the gene matches. Germline V gives CDR1 SNHLY, CDR2 FYNNEI. CDR3 in amino acids: CASSERRGPFINYGYTF. CDR3 in DNA: TGTGCCAGCAGTGAAAGGAGGGGGCCCTTCATTAACTATGGCTACACCTTC.

The rearrangement links TRBV2 to TRBJ1-5, with D perhaps TRBD1 (6 bases). V gave up 4 bases and J gave up 0 bases, with 16 bases separating them. This CDR3 has 17 residues. CDR1 and CDR2 (germline): SNHLY, FYNNEI. The CDR3 DNA reads TGTGCCAGCAGTGCCCGAGGAGGGGGGAATAGCAATCAGCCCCAGCATTTT. This translates into CASSARGGGNSNQPQHF. Full variable domain (outside the CDR3, taken from reference TRBV2 and TRBJ1-5): EPEVTQTPSHQVTQMGQEVILRCVPISNHLYFYWYRQILGQKVEFLVSFYNNEISEKSEIFDDQFSVERPDGSNFTLKIRSTKLEDSAMYFCASSARGGGNSNQPQHFGDGTRLSIL.

The V call is TRBV6-5, the J call TRBJ1-4; no reliable D call. The CDR3 runs to 15 residues. The germline CDR1 and CDR2 sequences are MNHEY and SVGAGI. V was trimmed by 0 bases and J by 4 bases, leaving 9 bases between them. CDR3 loop: CASSYSSGLNEKLFF. The DNA for the CDR3 is TGTGCCAGCAGTTACTCTAGTGGCCTTAATGAAAAACTGTTTTTT.

The rearrangement links TRBV10-3 to TRBJ2-3; TRBD2 matches 12 bases. The J segment lost 6 bases and the V segment lost 10 bases, leaving 11 bases of the junction unmatched. The CDR3 is made up of 15 amino acids. From germline, CDR1 is ENHRY and CDR2 SYGVKD. This CDR3 reads CATLAPLAGGDTQYF. The CDR3 nucleotides read TGTGCCACCCTAGCCCCCCTAGCGGGAGGGGATACGCAGTATTTT.